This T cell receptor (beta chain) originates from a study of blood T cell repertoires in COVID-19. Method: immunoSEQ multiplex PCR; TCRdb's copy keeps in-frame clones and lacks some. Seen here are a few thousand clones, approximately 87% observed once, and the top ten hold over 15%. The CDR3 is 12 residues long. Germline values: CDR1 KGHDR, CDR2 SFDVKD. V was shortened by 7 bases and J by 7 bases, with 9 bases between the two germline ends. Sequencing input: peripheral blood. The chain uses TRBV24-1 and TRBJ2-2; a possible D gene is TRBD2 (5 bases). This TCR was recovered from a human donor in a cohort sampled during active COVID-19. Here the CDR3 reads CATRGEGGELFF. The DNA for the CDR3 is TGTGCCACCAGGGGAGAAGGCGGGGAGCTGTTTTTT.